Below are 14 T cell receptor beta chains sequenced from a single sample in a study of blood T cell repertoires in COVID-19. TCRdb keeps only in-frame clones here, not all; method: immunoSEQ multiplex PCR. The sample yields 300,000 to 400,000 clones, about 90% seen once. Sequenced: peripheral blood. These receptors originate from a woman aged 45-59 years with COVID-19, enrolled during active disease.

The chain has TRBV24-1 and TRBJ1-2; 10 bases agree with TRBD1. Germline CDR1 reads KGHDR; CDR2 reads SFDVKD. The CDR3 spans 15 residues. The V and J ends lost 3 bases and 6 bases, in that order; junction bases with no gene match: 6. In DNA, the CDR3 is TGTGCCACCAGTGATCCAGACAGGGGGCCCGATGGCTACACCTTC. Its protein product is CATSDPDRGPDGYTF.

The rearrangement uses TRBV4-2 and TRBJ2-2, with D unclear. V gave up 0 bases and J gave up 6 bases, with 8 bases separating them. Germline assignment: CDR1 LGHNA and CDR2 YNFKEQ. The CDR3 loop spans 14 amino acids. CDR3 in DNA: TGTGCCAGCAGCCAAGATAGATATCCCGGGGAGCTGTTTTTT. It yields the protein CASSQDRYPGELFF.

This chain links TRBV7-2 with TRBJ2-3, with a weak D call TRBD2 (5 bases). This CDR3 has 16 amino acids. Looked up from germline, CDR1 is SGHTA and CDR2 is FQGNSA. V was pared by 4 bases and J by 2 bases, with 16 bases between. CDR3 DNA: TGTGCCAGCAGCTCACCCCCAGCGGTGGCCACAGATACGCAGTATTTT. This sequence encodes CASSSPPAVATDTQYF.

The V and J genes are TRBV5-5 and TRBJ1-6, with D perhaps TRBD1 (6 bases). V lost 3 bases and J 7 bases, leaving 20 bases between the germline ends. The germline gives CDR1 SGHKS, CDR2 YYEKEE (reference sequence). The length of the CDR3 is 17 residues. CDR3: CASSSIYTGHQNSPLHF. The CDR3 DNA reads as TGTGCCAGCAGCTCGATATACACGGGACACCAGAATTCACCCCTCCACTTT. Full variable domain (outside the CDR3, taken from reference TRBV5-5 and TRBJ1-6): DAGVTQSPTHLIKTRGQQVTLRCSPISGHKSVSWYQQVLGQGPQFIFQYYEKEERGRGNFPDRFSARQFPNYSSELNVNALLLGDSALYLCASSSIYTGHQNSPLHFGNGTRLTVT.

The chain employs TRBV5-4 and TRBJ1-2; 7 nucleotides line up with TRBD1. V gave up 4 bases and J gave up 4 bases; unmatched junction bases: 7. This CDR3 comprises 14 residues. CDR1 SGHNT and CDR2 YYREEE come from the germline V gene (reference sequence). The CDR3 DNA reads as TGTGCCAGCAGCCGGACGGGGGACAGCTATGGCTACACCTTC. Protein: CASSRTGDSYGYTF.

The genes are TRBV29-1 and TRBJ2-3; 12 bases are a match to TRBD1. J gave up 6 bases and V 4 bases, and 5 bases lay outside the gene matches. CDR3 length: 14 residues. From germline, CDR1 is SQVTM and CDR2 ANQGSEA. The CDR3 nucleotides are TGCAGCGTTGTTGGGACAGGGGGCTGGGATACGCAGTATTTT. Its protein product is CSVVGTGGWDTQYF.

CDR3 in amino acids: CASSSRGANTGELFF. CDR3 bases: TGTGCCAGCAGTTCCCGGGGTGCGAACACCGGGGAGCTGTTTTTT. J is TRBJ2-2 and V is TRBV6-5; weak D call: TRBD2 (5 bases). This CDR3 is 15 amino acids long. Trimming left V 4 bases short and J 0 bases short, with 9 bases between. The V gene's germline CDR1 is MNHEY and CDR2 SVGAGI.

This chain connects TRBV19 to TRBJ1-3, with TRBD1 as a possible D gene (5 bases). The germline gives CDR1 LNHDA, CDR2 SQIVND (reference sequence). V gave up 10 bases and J gave up 2 bases, with 15 bases separating them. This CDR3 comprises 14 residues. CDR3 coding DNA: TGTGCCACCACTTGGGGCGCCGCTGGAAACACCATATATTTT. Translation: CATTWGAAGNTIYF.

The chain has TRBV7-8 and TRBJ1-2; 9 positions match TRBD1. The junction had 11 bases not matched to a gene; V was cut back by 4 bases and J by 8 bases. Germline CDR1 and CDR2: SGHVS and FQNEAQ. The CDR3 covers 15 residues. The CDR3 protein is CASSSQGAFREGYTF. CDR3 nucleotides: TGTGCCAGCAGCTCACAGGGGGCATTTCGAGAAGGCTACACCTTC.

The J gene is TRBJ2-1, the V gene TRBV21-1; the table's TRBD2 call for D was not verified on the DNA. TRBV21-1 constitutes a pseudogene. The CDR3 runs 16 residues. CDR3: CASSKVTSGEYNEQFF. CDR3 bases: TGTGCCAGCAGCAAAGTAACAAGCGGGGAATACAATGAGCAGTTCTTC.

The rearrangement links TRBV9 to TRBJ1-6, with TRBD1 matching over 7 bases. The CDR3 sequence is 13 residues long. The junction had 4 bases not matched to a gene; V was cut back by 4 bases and J by 9 bases. From germline, CDR1 is SGDLS and CDR2 YYNGEE. The CDR3 nucleotides are TGTGCCAGCAGCTGGGACAGTTTTTCACCCCTCCACTTT. Its translation: CASSWDSFSPLHF.

The chain combines TRBV9 with TRBJ2-7, with 11 bases matching TRBD2. V shed 2 bases and J 4 bases; nucleotides not matched to a gene: 8. This CDR3 has 16 residues. CDR1 is SGDLS, CDR2 YYNGEE, per germline. The CDR3: CASSVGGTSGGYEQYF. CDR3 DNA sequence: TGTGCCAGCAGCGTGGGCGGGACTAGCGGAGGATACGAGCAGTACTTC. Based on the CDR3 plus reference TRBV9 and TRBJ2-7, the full variable domain is DSGVTQTPKHLITATGQRVTLRCSPRSGDLSVYWYQQSLDQGLQFLIQYYNGEERAKGNILERFSAQQFPDLHSELNLSSLELGDSALYFCASSVGGTSGGYEQYFGPGTRLTVT.

The chain couples TRBV9 to TRBJ2-5; a weak D match, TRBD2 (6 bases). The V gene lost 0 bases and the J gene lost 5 bases, with 17 bases spanning the gap. Germline V gene lookup returns CDR1 SGDLS and CDR2 YYNGEE. CDR3 size: 16 residues. CDR3 sequence: CASSVALAEGGETQYF. CDR3 bases: TGTGCCAGCAGCGTAGCACTAGCAGAGGGTGGGGAGACCCAGTACTTC.

This rearrangement joins TRBV12-3 or TRBV12-4 to TRBJ2-2; no firm D call. V was pared by 6 bases and J by 2 bases, with 4 bases between. CDR3 length equals 12 residues. The CDR3 here is CASRSNTGELFF. Written as DNA, the CDR3 is TGTGCCAGCAGGAGCAACACCGGGGAGCTGTTTTTT.